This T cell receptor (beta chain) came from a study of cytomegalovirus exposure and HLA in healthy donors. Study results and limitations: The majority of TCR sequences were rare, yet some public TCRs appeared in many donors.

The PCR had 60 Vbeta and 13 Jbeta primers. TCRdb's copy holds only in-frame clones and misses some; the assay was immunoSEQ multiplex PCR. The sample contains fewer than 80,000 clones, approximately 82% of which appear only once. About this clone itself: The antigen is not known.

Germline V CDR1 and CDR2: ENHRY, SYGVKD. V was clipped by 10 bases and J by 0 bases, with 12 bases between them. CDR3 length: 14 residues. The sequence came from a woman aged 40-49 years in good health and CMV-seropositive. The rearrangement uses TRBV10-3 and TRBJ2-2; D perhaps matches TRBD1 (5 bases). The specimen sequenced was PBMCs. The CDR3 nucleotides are TGTGCCACTAAGACAGAGGCGAACACCGGGGAGCTGTTTTTT. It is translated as CATKTEANTGELFF.